The clone carrying this T cell receptor beta chain was seen a handful of times. This table comes from immunoSEQ multiplex PCR, and its TCRdb copy is limited to in-frame clones, with some not included. The data show 250,000 to 300,000 clones, with roughly 90% seen just once and approximately 9% held by the top ten. All recovered Cohort 3 donors got two negative PCRs, got clearance, or saw symptom resolution. The entry originates in a study of blood T cell repertoires in COVID-19. Germline lookup yields CDR1 SNHLY and CDR2 FYNNEI. V lost 6 bases, J lost 8 bases, and 9 bases stayed unmatched. The CDR3 length is 14 residues.

Sequenced material: PBMCs or T cells enriched from blood (not recorded which). This clonotype was obtained from a man aged 35 to 55 who had recovered from COVID-19. The rearrangement joins TRBV2 to TRBJ1-2; TRBD1 agrees at 10 bases. The CDR3: CASRTTGGAKGYTF. Here the CDR3 DNA reads TGTGCCAGCAGGACGACAGGGGGCGCGAAAGGCTACACCTTC. Together with reference TRBV2 and TRBJ1-2, the CDR3 gives the full variable domain: EPEVTQTPSHQVTQMGQEVILRCVPISNHLYFYWYRQILGQKVEFLVSFYNNEISEKSEIFDDQFSVERPDGSNFTLKIRSTKLEDSAMYFCASRTTGGAKGYTFGSGTRLTVV.